Included here is one T cell receptor (beta chain) sequence, with context. Its antigen specificity is not known. Base qualities are not provided; no much larger clone lies one nucleotide away. All of the isolated RNA was reverse transcribed with the High Capacity cDNA Reverse Transcription Kit, so expressed TCRB transcripts were sequenced. Deep immunoSEQ sequencing was performed on naive, central memory and regulatory T cell samples, with an average of roughly 3.5 million total reads per sample. After sorted cells were lysed in RLT buffer, RNA was extracted with DNase-treated RNeasy Micro or Mini kits, with the choice depending on cell number. To prevent cross-contamination, every cell subset was processed on its own, while patient and healthy donor samples were processed together. The immunoSEQ multiplex PCR was used to amplify TCRB sequences from cDNA, yielding 87-bp fragments that span the CDR3 region. The amplicons were sequenced using the Illumina HiSeq platform. Turning to the authors' computational methods: PCR bias was corrected computationally using synthetic template baselines, and reads within Hamming distance 2 were collapsed, with unmergeable singletons discarded. Reads were aligned against IMGT so that V, D and J genes, CDR3 length and insertions or deletions at six rearrangement sites could be assigned. Within each subset, clonotype counts were normalized to the number of sorted cells before true diversity and Gini coefficients were calculated with the tcR R package. The overlap coefficient, calculated on TCRB nucleotide sequences, was used to measure repertoire sharing. Out-of-frame TCRB sequences from naive cells were analyzed as a proxy for the pre-selection repertoire. TCRdb limited this immuneACCESS table to in-frame rearrangements with V and J called. A share of clones is missing; checked studies link under half to unresolved V genes, and the rest is unexplained. V, J and clone size are taken as reported in that table, and D and trimming were inferred from the DNA itself. For this sample the table gives 250,000 to 350,000 clones, of which roughly an eighth were detected only once. The ten top clones hold about 0.016% of the sample.

The germline V end is reduced by 4 bases and the J end by 4 bases; junction bases left unmatched: 14. The CDR3, from cysteine to phenylalanine, totals 17 residues. The kept DNA is CDR3 alone, 51 bases in frame from the first base. Based on the germline V gene (reference sequence), the CDR1 and CDR2 sequences are SGHNT and YYREEE. The sample belongs to a study of beta chain features in type 1 diabetes (dated 2018 in TCRdb). Regarding the complete study: Patients and healthy donors did not differ in mean age, gender distribution, total cell number or subset yield. A total of about 100 million sorted cells were examined across all samples, and RNA yield correlated strongly with the number of cells per subset. In the study, recently diagnosed type 1 diabetes patients and matched healthy donors were compared on the TCRB repertoires of their sorted circulating CD4+ T cell subsets. Whereas all 30 or so donors provided naive and central memory subsets, regulatory and stem cell-like memory subsets were isolated from just 8 patients and roughly eight healthy donors. Results and caveats for the whole study, not just this receptor: Because the HLA sub-analyses included only small numbers of individuals, any influence of HLA type on TCRB rearrangement was left unresolved. PCR might favor shorter templates, but patient and control samples were amplified and corrected together, so any skew would affect both groups equally. Naive, central memory and regulatory TCRB repertoires appeared to be more alike among patients than among healthy donors. Patients with type 1 diabetes made fewer insertions and deleted more nucleotides at VDJ recombination sites, implying thymic rearrangement abnormalities. A moderate but significant shortening of TCRB CDR3 length was observed in type 1 diabetes patients in all four CD4+ subsets. Because cDNA was sequenced instead of genomic DNA, highly expressing activated cells could be over-represented, though the groups showed no difference in activation or CD3 levels.

Each donor gave one peripheral blood draw, averaging around 0.11 L, which was collected into heparinised tubes. A BD FACSAria II and a panel including CD45RO, CCR7, CD25, CD127, CD95 and CD27 were used to sort naive, central memory, regulatory and stem cell-like memory CD4+ T cells. Purity was above 98% for every sorted population. PBMCs were separated immediately by Lymphoprep density gradient centrifugation and were stained directly, without being cultured. To minimize batch effects, samples were stained and sorted in pairs, one healthy donor with one patient per experiment. The source material was naive CD4+ T cells from blood. The sample's cell subset or site label is to be understood as: true naive CD4+ T cells. The sequence derives from a man between 25 and 39 years old with type 1 diabetes. This chain joins TRBV5-4 to TRBJ2-3; 8 of the junction bases match TRBD2. CDR3 reads: CASSPTGPAGVADTQYF. The DNA sequence is as follows: TGTGCCAGCAGCCCAACTGGGCCAGCGGGAGTAGCAGATACGCAGTATTTT.